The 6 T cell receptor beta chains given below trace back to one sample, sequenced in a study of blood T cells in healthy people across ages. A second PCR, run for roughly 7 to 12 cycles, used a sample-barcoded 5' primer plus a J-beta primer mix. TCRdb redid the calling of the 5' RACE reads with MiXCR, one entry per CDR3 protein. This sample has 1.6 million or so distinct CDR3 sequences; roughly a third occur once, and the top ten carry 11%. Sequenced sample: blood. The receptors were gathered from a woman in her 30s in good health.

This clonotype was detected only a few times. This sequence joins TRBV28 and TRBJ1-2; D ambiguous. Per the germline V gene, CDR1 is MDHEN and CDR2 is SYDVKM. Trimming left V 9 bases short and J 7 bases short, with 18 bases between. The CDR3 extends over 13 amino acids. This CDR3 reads CASLGSTDCGYTF. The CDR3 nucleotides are TGTGCCAGTCTGGGATCCACTGACTGTGGCTACACCTTC.

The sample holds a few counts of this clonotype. The CDR3 region has the DNA TGCAGTGCTAGAGTGAGCGGTACCAGCTCCTACAATGAGCAGTTCTTC. Its translation is CSARVSGTSSYNEQFF. The chain combines TRBV20-1 with TRBJ2-1; D possibly corresponds to TRBD2 (5 bases). V gave up 1 base and J gave up 0 bases, with 13 bases separating them. Germline V gene data show CDR1 as DFQATT and CDR2 as SNEGSKA (reference sequence). The CDR3 is 16 amino acids.

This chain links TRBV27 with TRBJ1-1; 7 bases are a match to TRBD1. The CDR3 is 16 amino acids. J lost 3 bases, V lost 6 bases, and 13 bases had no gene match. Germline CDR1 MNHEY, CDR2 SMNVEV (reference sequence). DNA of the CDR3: TGTGCCAGCAGGCAAAATCCCGGACAGGCTTACACTGAAGCTTTCTTT. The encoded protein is CASRQNPGQAYTEAFF.

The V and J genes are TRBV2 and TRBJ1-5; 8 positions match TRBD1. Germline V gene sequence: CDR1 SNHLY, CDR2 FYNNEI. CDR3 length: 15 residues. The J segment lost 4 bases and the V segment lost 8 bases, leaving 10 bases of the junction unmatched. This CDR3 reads CASGAGTGNNQPQHF. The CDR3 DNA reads TGTGCCAGCGGGGCCGGGACAGGAAATAATCAGCCCCAGCATTTT.

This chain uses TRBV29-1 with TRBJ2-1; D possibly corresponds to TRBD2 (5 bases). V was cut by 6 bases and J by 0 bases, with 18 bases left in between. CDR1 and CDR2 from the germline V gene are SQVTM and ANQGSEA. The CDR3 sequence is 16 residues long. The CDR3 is CSVKGGEVSSYNEQFF. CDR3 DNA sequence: TGCAGCGTGAAAGGAGGCGAAGTTAGCTCCTACAATGAGCAGTTCTTC.

The CDR3 DNA is TGCAGTGCTACCGCATTATCCTCCTACGAGCAGTACTTC. Protein: CSATALSSYEQYF. This sequence joins TRBV20-1 and TRBJ2-7; D call uncertain. Trimming left V 4 bases short and J 0 bases short, with 10 bases between. The CDR3 is made up of 13 amino acids. Germline CDR1 and CDR2: DFQATT and SNEGSKA (reference sequence).